The 10 T cell receptor beta chains below were found in one sample sequenced in a study of long-term antiretroviral therapy in people with HIV. Running of the v3.0 immunoSEQ assay took place at survey level. Repertoires were generated with immunoSEQ multiplex PCR, while TCRdb's copy carries only in-frame clones and drops some. The table includes approximately 19,000 clones, almost 80% detected once. Sequenced material: unsorted PBMCs, taken 2.3 years after starting antiretroviral therapy. These receptors came from a woman in her forties with HIV.

The V gene is TRBV5-1, the J gene TRBJ1-1; D gene ambiguous. The germline V gene encodes CDR1 SGHRS and CDR2 YFSETQ. The CDR3 extends over 15 amino acids. Trimming removed 3 bases from V and 1 base from J, with 13 bases in between. DNA of the CDR3: TGCGCCAGCAGCTCGGAACCGACTGGGAACACTGAAGCTTTCTTT. It codes for CASSSEPTGNTEAFF.

The chain has TRBV10-3 and TRBJ2-1; 9 bases match TRBD2. V dropped 6 bases and J dropped 0; count of bases not matched to a gene: 6. This CDR3 is built from 16 residues. Germline V lookup: CDR1 ENHRY, CDR2 SYGVKD. CDR3 nucleotides: TGTGCCATCAGCGCGACTAGCGGAAACTCCTACAATGAGCAGTTCTTC. Its translation: CAISATSGNSYNEQFF.

The CDR3 loop is CASSLIRVPLAGGHNEQFF. Written as DNA, the CDR3 is TGCGCCAGCAGCTTGATAAGGGTCCCGCTAGCGGGAGGGCACAATGAGCAGTTCTTC. The rearrangement uses TRBV5-1 and TRBJ2-1; 12 positions agree with TRBD2. Germline CDR1 and CDR2: SGHRS and YFSETQ. V shed 1 base, J shed 5 bases, and the junction held 13 bases outside the gene matches. This CDR3 spans 19 amino acids. Looking up the rest from reference TRBV5-1 and TRBJ2-1 gives the full variable domain: KAGVTQTPRYLIKTRGQQVTLSCSPISGHRSVSWYQQTPGQGLQFLFEYFSETQRNKGNFPGRFSGRQFSNSRSEMNVSTLELGDSALYLCASSLIRVPLAGGHNEQFFGPGTRLTVL.

The chain uses TRBV2 and TRBJ1-5; the D gene is possibly TRBD1 (5 bases). With 6 bases removed from V and 9 bases from J, the gap between germline ends came to 18 bases. Germline V gene data show CDR1 as SNHLY and CDR2 as FYNNEI. The CDR3 consists of 14 residues. CDR3 nucleotide sequence: TGTGCCAGCAGCCGGGGGAGGGGCGAAAGGCCCCAGCATTTT. Amino acid sequence: CASSRGRGERPQHF.

The chain uses TRBV19 and TRBJ1-6, with D perhaps TRBD1 (6 bases). The CDR3 totals 17 residues. V gave up 1 base and J gave up 10 bases, with 20 bases separating them. Germline V gene sequence: CDR1 LNHDA, CDR2 SQIVND (reference sequence). This CDR3 is CASSIVTGNGLGSPLHF. CDR3 DNA sequence: TGTGCCAGTAGTATAGTAACAGGGAATGGCCTGGGCTCACCCCTCCACTTT.

The chain links TRBV5-5 to TRBJ1-1; D is perhaps TRBD1 (5 bases). This CDR3 spans 15 amino acids. V dropped 0 bases and J dropped 1 base, with 10 bases sitting between them. In germline, CDR1 is SGHKS, CDR2 YYEKEE (reference sequence). The CDR3 DNA is TGTGCCAGCAGCTTGGTTCCAGGGACGAACACTGAAGCTTTCTTT. This translates into CASSLVPGTNTEAFF. The full variable domain, completed using reference TRBV5-5 and TRBJ1-1, is DAGVTQSPTHLIKTRGQQVTLRCSPISGHKSVSWYQQVLGQGPQFIFQYYEKEERGRGNFPDRFSARQFPNYSSELNVNALLLGDSALYLCASSLVPGTNTEAFFGQGTRLTVV.

The V gene is TRBV4-1, the J gene TRBJ2-1; D unresolved. The CDR3 has 12 residues. The ends were cut back, 4 bases at V and 9 bases at J, with 10 bases in the middle. Germline-derived CDR1 and CDR2 are MGHRA and YSYEKL. CDR3 bases: TGCGCCAGCAGCCGTCCCGGCCCTGAGCAGTTCTTC. This translates into CASSRPGPEQFF.

The J gene is TRBJ2-7, the V gene TRBV27; tentative D call: TRBD1 (6 bases). This CDR3 comprises 14 residues. V was trimmed by 5 bases and J by 3 bases, leaving 14 bases between them. Per the germline V gene, CDR1 is MNHEY and CDR2 is SMNVEV (reference sequence). The CDR3 reads CASSQADRNYEQYF. The CDR3 bases are TGTGCCAGCAGTCAAGCGGACAGAAACTACGAGCAGTACTTC.

This clone was found a few times. The chain carries TRBV6-5 and TRBJ1-3; D not certain. The ends were cut back, 4 bases at V and 9 bases at J, with 7 bases in the middle. Germline CDR1 reads MNHEY; CDR2 reads SVGAGI. This CDR3 contains 11 residues. The CDR3 bases are TGTGCCAGCAGTTCCCGTTTCACCATATATTTT. Encoded protein: CASSSRFTIYF.

This rearrangement joins TRBV15 to TRBJ1-4, with D unclear. CDR1 and CDR2 from the germline V gene are LNHNV and YYDKDF (reference sequence). V lost 5 bases, J lost 8 bases, and 9 bases lay in between. The CDR3 spans 12 residues. The CDR3 coding sequence is TGTGCCACCAGCCGCGGGCCGGAAAAACTGTTTTTT. Translating gives CATSRGPEKLFF. Based on the CDR3 plus reference TRBV15 and TRBJ1-4, the full variable domain is DAMVIQNPRYQVTQFGKPVTLSCSQTLNHNVMYWYQQKSSQAPKLLFHYYDKDFNNEADTPDNFQSRRPNTSFCFLDIRSPGLGDTAMYLCATSRGPEKLFFGSGTQLSVL.